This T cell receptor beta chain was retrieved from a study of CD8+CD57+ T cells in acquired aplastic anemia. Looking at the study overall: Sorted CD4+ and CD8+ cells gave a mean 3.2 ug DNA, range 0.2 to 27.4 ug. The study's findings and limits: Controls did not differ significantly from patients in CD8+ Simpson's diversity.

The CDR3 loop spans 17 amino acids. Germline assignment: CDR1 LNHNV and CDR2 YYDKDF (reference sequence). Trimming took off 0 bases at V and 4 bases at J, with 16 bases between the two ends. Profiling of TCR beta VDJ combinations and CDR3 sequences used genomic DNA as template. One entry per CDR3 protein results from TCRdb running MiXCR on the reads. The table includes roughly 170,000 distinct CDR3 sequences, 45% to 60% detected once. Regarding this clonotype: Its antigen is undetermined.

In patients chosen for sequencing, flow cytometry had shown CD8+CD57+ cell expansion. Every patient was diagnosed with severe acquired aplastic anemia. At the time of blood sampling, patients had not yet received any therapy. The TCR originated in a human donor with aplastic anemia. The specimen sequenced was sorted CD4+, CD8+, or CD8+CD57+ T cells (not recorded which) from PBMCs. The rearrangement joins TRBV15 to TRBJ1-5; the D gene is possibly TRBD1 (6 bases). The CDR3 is CATSRDAPVGANQPQHF. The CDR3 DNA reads TGTGCCACCAGCAGAGATGCCCCCGTGGGGGCTAATCAGCCCCAGCATTTT.